This T cell receptor beta chain appears in the sequencing data of a study of vaccination and CD4 T cells after COVID-19. Sequencing of DNA taken from cultured CD4+ T cells relied on the Oncomine TCR Beta short-read assay. It was cultured CD4+ T cells from which genomic DNA was extracted. In TCRdb, the PCR reads were re-called with MiXCR into one record per CDR3 protein. Here the sample spans 20,000 to 25,000 distinct CDR3 sequences, less than 65% being singletons. A few counts support this clonotype. Its antigen is as yet unknown. Treatment: roughly ten-day PBMC culture with coronavirus spike peptide pools or control peptides (ViraFEST assay). Antigen-specific T cell expansion with peptide pools preceded TCR sequencing in the ViraFEST approach. The V gene's germline CDR1 is MNHNS and CDR2 SASEGT. Trimming at V came to 4 bases and at J to 6 bases, leaving 13 bases not matched to a gene. The CDR3 extends over 16 amino acids.

This chain connects TRBV6-1 to TRBJ1-2, with TRBD1 matching 8 bases. The sample consisted of CD4+ T cells from blood, cultured in vitro, taken after SARS-CoV-2 vaccination. This clonotype was obtained from a human donor who received a COVID-19 vaccine. This chain's CDR3 is CASSVPRTGPKDGYTF. DNA for the CDR3: TGTGCCAGCAGTGTGCCCCGGACAGGGCCTAAGGATGGCTACACCTTC.